These 19 T cell receptor beta chains share one sample of origin, sequenced in a study of blood T cell repertoires in COVID-19. Using immunoSEQ multiplex PCR, the repertoire was profiled, and TCRdb retains in-frame clones only, with some absent. The sample lists 55,000 to 70,000 clones; 80% to 90% were seen once. The material sequenced was peripheral blood. The receptors were sampled from a man in his 60s with active or convalescent COVID-19.

The J gene is TRBJ2-7, the V gene TRBV9; 7 bases agree with TRBD1. CDR1 and CDR2 from the germline V gene are SGDLS and YYNGEE. With V trimmed by 4 bases and J by 2 bases, 6 bases remained unmatched. The CDR3 has 14 residues. CDR3 residues: CASSPRDSTYEQYF. The CDR3 DNA reads TGTGCCAGCAGCCCCAGGGACAGTACCTACGAGCAGTACTTC.

The chain uses TRBV7-8 and TRBJ1-2, with a tentative D call TRBD1 (6 bases). V lost 2 bases to trimming and J lost 8 bases, with 15 bases between them. The germline V gene encodes CDR1 SGHVS and CDR2 FQNEAQ. This CDR3 region has 14 residues. This CDR3 is CASSLFRTESGYTF. Written as DNA, the CDR3 is TGTGCCAGCAGCTTATTTAGGACAGAGAGCGGCTACACCTTC.

The rearrangement uses TRBV24-1 and TRBJ2-3; D is perhaps TRBD1 (6 bases). With 5 bases removed from V and 6 bases from J, the gap between germline ends came to 11 bases. Per germline, CDR1 KGHDR and CDR2 SFDVKD. The length of the CDR3 is 13 residues. As DNA, the CDR3 is TGTGCCACCAGTGGGCCAGGGGCGGATACGCAGTATTTT. It codes for CATSGPGADTQYF.

In its sample, this clone was seen once. The chain links TRBV19 to TRBJ1-6; 7 bases are shared with TRBD1. The CDR3 contains 14 residues. V was pared by 5 bases and J by 6 bases, with 4 bases of the junction left unmatched. Germline V CDR1 and CDR2: LNHDA, SQIVND (reference sequence). CDR3 loop: CASSFRTGNSPLHF. In nucleotides, the CDR3 is TGTGCCAGTAGTTTTAGGACAGGTAATTCACCCCTCCACTTT.

The chain uses TRBV5-1 and TRBJ1-5, with TRBD1 matching 8 bases. After removal of 0 bases from V and 7 bases from J, the junction contained 6 bases not matched to a gene. The germline CDR1 and CDR2 sequences are SGHRS and YFSETQ. There are 15 residues in the CDR3. The chain's CDR3 is CASSLAGQGGQPQHF. The CDR3 nucleotides read TGCGCCAGCAGCTTGGCCGGACAGGGAGGACAGCCCCAGCATTTT.

V is TRBV5-1 and J is TRBJ2-1, with TRBD2 matching over 7 bases. In germline, CDR1 is SGHRS, CDR2 YFSETQ. V shed 0 bases, J shed 4 bases, and the junction held 7 bases outside the gene matches. The CDR3 has 16 amino acids. CDR3 nucleotide sequence: TGCGCCAGCAGCTTGGGGGTGGCTAGCGGATACAATGAGCAGTTCTTC. This translates into CASSLGVASGYNEQFF.

This clone was recorded a few times. The V gene is TRBV3-1 (or the pseudogene TRBV3-2), the J gene TRBJ2-3; 10 bases fit TRBD2. Germline V gene lookup returns CDR1 LGHDT and CDR2 YNNKEL (reference sequence). The CDR3 consists of 18 residues. The junction had 13 bases not matched to a gene; V was cut back by 3 bases and J by 4 bases. CDR3 loop: CASSQEVTLAGLADTQYF. The CDR3 region has the DNA TGTGCCAGCAGCCAGGAGGTAACACTAGCGGGGTTGGCAGATACGCAGTATTTT.

The CDR3 loop is CASSPMTSGSYNEQFF. As DNA, the CDR3 is TGTGCCAGCAGTCCAATGACTAGCGGGAGTTACAATGAGCAGTTCTTC. V and J are TRBV27 and TRBJ2-1, with 12 bases that match TRBD2. The CDR3 length is 16 residues. Looked up from germline, CDR1 is MNHEY and CDR2 is SMNVEV (reference sequence). J was trimmed by 4 bases and V by 5 bases; bases with no gene match: 6.

The DNA of the CDR3 is TGTGCCTGGAGCCCCGACAGGGAGCTTGACAATGAGCAGTTCTTC. Translated: CAWSPDRELDNEQFF. V usage is TRBV30 and J usage is TRBJ2-1; 7 nucleotides match TRBD1. This CDR3 is 15 amino acids long. The trim removed 3 bases at V and 5 bases at J, leaving 10 bases unmatched. CDR1 and CDR2 (germline): GTSNPN, SVGIG (reference sequence).

The chain links TRBV2 to TRBJ1-5, with a possible D match to TRBD1 (5 bases). Looked up from germline, CDR1 is SNHLY and CDR2 is FYNNEI. V dropped 8 bases and J dropped 2 bases, with 13 bases sitting between them. The CDR3 contains 14 residues. This CDR3 reads CASGYQGGNQPQHF. DNA of the CDR3: TGTGCCAGCGGGTACCAAGGGGGCAATCAGCCCCAGCATTTT. The full variable domain, in which reference TRBV2 and TRBJ1-5 provide the parts outside the CDR3, is EPEVTQTPSHQVTQMGQEVILRCVPISNHLYFYWYRQILGQKVEFLVSFYNNEISEKSEIFDDQFSVERPDGSNFTLKIRSTKLEDSAMYFCASGYQGGNQPQHFGDGTRLSIL.

V usage is TRBV6-2 or TRBV6-3 and J usage is TRBJ2-2, with 7 bases matching TRBD1. Unmatched junction bases numbered 10, after V lost 5 bases and J lost 4 bases. The CDR3 is 16 amino acids. Germline V lookup: CDR1 MNHEY, CDR2 SVGEGT. The CDR3 DNA reads as TGTGCCAGCAGTCGTTCAGGGGGTCTTGGCACCGGGGAGCTGTTTTTT. Amino acids: CASSRSGGLGTGELFF.

The V gene is TRBV14, the J gene TRBJ1-3, with D perhaps TRBD1 (5 bases). Germline CDR1 is SGHDN and CDR2 is FVKESK. Deletions cut 6 bases from V and 2 bases from J, with 11 bases between. CDR3 size: 14 residues. The CDR3 is CASRQGSPGNTIYF. In nucleotides, the CDR3 is TGTGCCAGCAGGCAGGGTTCTCCTGGAAACACCATATATTTT.

The chain combines TRBV6-5 with TRBJ2-1; D call uncertain. The CDR3 length is 13 residues. Trimming stripped 8 bases from V and 0 bases from J, with 8 bases between. CDR1 is MNHEY and CDR2 is SVGAGI in the germline V gene. The CDR3 DNA reads as TGTGCCAGCGGGTACAGCTCCTACAATGAGCAGTTCTTC. Translated, it gives CASGYSSYNEQFF.

The chain is built from TRBV19 and TRBJ1-2, with no clear D. This CDR3 region has 15 residues. The germline CDR1 and CDR2 sequences are LNHDA and SQIVND (reference sequence). V was trimmed by 7 bases and J by 1 base, leaving 16 bases between them. CDR3 in DNA: TGTGCCAGTACGAGGGAAGCGACGAATAACTATGGCTACACCTTC. This sequence encodes CASTREATNNYGYTF.

The chain carries TRBV2 and TRBJ1-4; weak D call: TRBD1 (6 bases). The germline gives CDR1 SNHLY, CDR2 FYNNEI. The CDR3 is made up of 14 amino acids. Between the trimmed V and J ends, which lost 6 bases and 8 bases, there was a span of 16 bases. CDR3 sequence reads: CASRRTVNGEKLFF. The CDR3 DNA follows: TGTGCCAGCAGGAGGACAGTGAACGGGGAAAAACTGTTTTTT. The full variable domain, in which reference TRBV2 and TRBJ1-4 provide the parts outside the CDR3, is EPEVTQTPSHQVTQMGQEVILRCVPISNHLYFYWYRQILGQKVEFLVSFYNNEISEKSEIFDDQFSVERPDGSNFTLKIRSTKLEDSAMYFCASRRTVNGEKLFFGSGTQLSVL.

The V call is TRBV6-5, the J call TRBJ2-3; possibly TRBD2 for D (7 bases). V shed 6 bases and J shed 4 bases, with 17 bases lying between them. Germline CDR1 and CDR2: MNHEY and SVGAGI. The CDR3 extends over 15 amino acids. The CDR3 nucleotides are TGTGCCAGCAGGCGGGGGACACCGATCCCAGATACGCAGTATTTT. This gives the protein CASRRGTPIPDTQYF.

The CDR3 region has the DNA TGCGCCAGCAGCTCAGACTACGAGCAGTACTTC. The encoded protein is CASSSDYEQYF. The genes are TRBV5-1 and TRBJ2-7; unclear D gene. V lost 3 bases to trimming and J lost 3 bases, with 4 bases between them. The CDR3 contains 11 residues. Germline V gene data show CDR1 as SGHRS and CDR2 as YFSETQ.

CDR3 amino acids: CASQTRGTQYF. In nucleotides, the CDR3 is TGTGCCAGCCAAACGCGGGGGACCCAGTACTTC. V gene TRBV6-5 combines with J gene TRBJ2-5; weak D call: TRBD2 (6 bases). The CDR3 consists of 11 residues. V gave up 8 bases and J gave up 7 bases, with 11 bases separating them. Germline lookup yields CDR1 MNHEY and CDR2 SVGAGI.

This chain connects TRBV5-1 to TRBJ2-1, with D possibly matching TRBD1 (5 bases). The V end lost 5 bases, the J end lost 7 bases, and 16 bases lay between the germline ends. The CDR3 contains 14 residues. Per germline, CDR1 SGHRS and CDR2 YFSETQ. DNA of the CDR3: TGCGCCAGCAGTTACAGGACCACCTCGAATGAGCAGTTCTTC. Translation gives CASSYRTTSNEQFF.